This T cell receptor beta chain was retrieved from a study of metastatic and nonmetastatic thyroid tumors. About the research overall: For malignant and benign thyroid patients, tumor or nodule tissue and blood were the sources whose repertoires were compared.

Study outcomes and limitations: It was reported that TCR beta diversity was significantly higher in malignant thyroid tumors than benign nodules, in blood and tumor.

The CDR3 totals 14 residues. Trimming took 6 bases from V and 2 from J; bases not matched to a gene: 3. Germline CDR1 is MDHEN and CDR2 is SYDVKM. Among the patients, none had received any treatment before thyroid surgery. TCRdb reanalyzed the PCR reads via MiXCR. This sample has around 59,000 clones, with 16% found just once. In this sample, this clone turned up many times. Antigen specificity is unknown. The sequencing input was blood. The chain links TRBV28 to TRBJ2-7; TRBD1 aligns across 11 bases. This TCR was sampled from a male donor with papillary thyroid cancer or a benign thyroid nodule (not recorded which). Some clones in this sample may be carry-over from other donors' samples. In DNA, the CDR3 is TGTGCCAGCAGGACGGACAGGGGGCCCTACGAGCAGTACTTC. As protein: CASRTDRGPYEQYF.